This section outlines one TCR beta chain sequence together with its context. The sample originates from a study of blood T cell repertoires in COVID-19. Study background: Some COVID-19 samples were acute and others convalescent; all came from the United States, Italy and Spain. T cells, B-cell-depleted T cells, or PBMCs supplied cDNA or gDNA.

Among Cohort 3 donors, those recovered had two negative PCRs, clearance, or symptom resolution. The CDR3 length is 13 residues. Trimming shortened V by 1 base and J by 4 bases, and 7 bases separated the two germline ends. Germline V lookup: CDR1 SGHAT, CDR2 FQDESV (reference sequence). Clones were sequenced by immunoSEQ multiplex PCR, and TCRdb holds only the in-frame ones, with some missing. Of 180,000 or so clones in the sample, 65% to 85% were seen once. The sequencing sample was made of PBMCs or T cells enriched from blood (not recorded which). The TCR comes from a woman between 55 and 75 years old who had recovered from COVID-19. V is TRBV11-1 and J is TRBJ1-1; D might be TRBD1 (5 bases). Here the CDR3 reads CASSLGQSTEAFF. The CDR3 DNA is TGTGCCAGCAGCTTAGGACAGAGCACTGAAGCTTTCTTT.